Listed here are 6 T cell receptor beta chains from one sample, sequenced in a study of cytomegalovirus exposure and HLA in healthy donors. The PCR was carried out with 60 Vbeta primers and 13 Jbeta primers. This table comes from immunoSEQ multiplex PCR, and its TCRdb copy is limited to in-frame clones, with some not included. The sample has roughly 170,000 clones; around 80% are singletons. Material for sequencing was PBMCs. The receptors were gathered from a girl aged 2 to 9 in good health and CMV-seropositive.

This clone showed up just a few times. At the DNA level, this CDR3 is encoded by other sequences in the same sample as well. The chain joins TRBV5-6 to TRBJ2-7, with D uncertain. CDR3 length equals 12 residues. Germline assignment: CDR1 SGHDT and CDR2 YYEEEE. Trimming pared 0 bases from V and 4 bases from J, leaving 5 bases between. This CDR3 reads CASSLGVYEQYF. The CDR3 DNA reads TGTGCCAGCAGCTTGGGAGTATACGAGCAGTACTTC.

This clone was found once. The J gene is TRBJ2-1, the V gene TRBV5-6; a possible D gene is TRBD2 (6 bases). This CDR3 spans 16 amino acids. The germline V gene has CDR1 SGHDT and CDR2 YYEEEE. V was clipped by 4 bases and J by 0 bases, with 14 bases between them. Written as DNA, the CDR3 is TGTGCCAGCAGCGGGGGGACCCGTACCTCCTACAATGAGCAGTTCTTC. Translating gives CASSGGTRTSYNEQFF.

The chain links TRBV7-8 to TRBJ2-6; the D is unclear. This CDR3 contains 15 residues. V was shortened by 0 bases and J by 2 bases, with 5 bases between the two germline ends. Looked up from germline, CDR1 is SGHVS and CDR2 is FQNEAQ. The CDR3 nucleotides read TGTGCCAGCAGCTTAGCGGCAGCTGGGGCCAACGTCCTGACTTTC. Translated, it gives CASSLAAAGANVLTF.

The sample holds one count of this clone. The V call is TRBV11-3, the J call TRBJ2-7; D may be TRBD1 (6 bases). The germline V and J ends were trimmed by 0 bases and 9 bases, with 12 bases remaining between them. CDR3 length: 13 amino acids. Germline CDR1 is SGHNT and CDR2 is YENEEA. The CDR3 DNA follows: TGTGCCAGCAGCTTAGATCTGGGACACTCGCAGTACTTC. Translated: CASSLDLGHSQYF.

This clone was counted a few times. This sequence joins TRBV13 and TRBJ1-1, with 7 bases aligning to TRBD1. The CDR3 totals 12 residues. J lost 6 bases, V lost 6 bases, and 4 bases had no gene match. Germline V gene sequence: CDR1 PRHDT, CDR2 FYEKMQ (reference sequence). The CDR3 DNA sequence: TGTGCCAGCAGAAGAGGGGGCTCTGAAGCTTTCTTT. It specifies CASRRGGSEAFF.

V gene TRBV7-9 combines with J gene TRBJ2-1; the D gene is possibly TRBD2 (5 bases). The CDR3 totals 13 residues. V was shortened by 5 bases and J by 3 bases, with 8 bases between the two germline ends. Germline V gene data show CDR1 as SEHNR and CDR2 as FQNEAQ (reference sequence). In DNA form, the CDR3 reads TGTGCCAGCAGCCCAACTAGCTACAATGAGCAGTTCTTC. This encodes CASSPTSYNEQFF.